This TCR beta chain was retrieved from a study of blood T cell repertoires in COVID-19. Sequencing used immunoSEQ multiplex PCR; TCRdb keeps in-frame clones, though not all of them. The sample consists of around 160,000 clones, around four fifths of them appearing once. This clone has only one observation. Unmatched junction bases numbered 14, after V lost 3 bases and J lost 6 bases. The CDR3 is 17 residues long. Germline-derived CDR1 and CDR2 are MDHEN and SYDVKM. The genes are TRBV28 and TRBJ2-3; 8 nucleotides match TRBD2. The sample comprised peripheral blood. The sequence was collected from a woman in her forties with active or convalescent COVID-19. In nucleotides, the CDR3 is TGTGCCAGCAGTTTTACCCCAATAGCGGGATATGTCGATACGCAGTATTTT. Protein sequence: CASSFTPIAGYVDTQYF.